This T cell receptor beta chain came from a study of Graves' ophthalmopathy and Graves' hyperthyroidism. Each donor who had ophthalmopathy showed moderate-to-severe activity, a CAS of ≥3, a NOSPECS of ≥4, and a duration under 3 months. The authors used Ficoll-Paque density gradient centrifugation to separate PBMCs. The input was approximately 10 ml of fresh peripheral blood. RNA served as the template for amplifying TCR beta CDR3 regions. Second-round multiplex PCR came after first-round RT-PCR with HTBI primers. Each CDR3 protein is one row after TCRdb ran MiXCR on the multiplex PCR reads. The table includes roughly 700,000 distinct CDR3 sequences, roughly two fifths detected once. A remark on this clonotype: The antigen is unknown.

Study-wide results and caveats: Prediction of ophthalmopathy progression reached about 71% sensitivity and 72.22% specificity.

The sequence was obtained from an adult man with Graves' ophthalmopathy. The sequencing input was peripheral blood.

This CDR3 reads CASSPTSGRVYEQYF. Here the CDR3 DNA reads TGTGCCAGCAGCCCCACTAGCGGGAGAGTTTACGAGCAGTACTTC. V is TRBV3-1 and J is TRBJ2-7; TRBD2 agrees at 11 bases. This CDR3 is built from 15 residues. V shed 4 bases and J 4 bases; nucleotides not matched to a gene: 6. Germline V CDR1 and CDR2: LGHDT, YNNKEL (reference sequence).